The rows below give T cell receptor beta chains drawn from one sample of a study of a mutant IDH1 vaccine in newly diagnosed glioma. Profiled with immunoSEQ multiplex PCR; TCRdb holds only in-frame clones, not every one. The table has 45,000 to 65,000 clones, roughly 82% seen once; the top ten hold approximately 2.8%. No antigen has been assigned to these receptors. Source: PBMCs, taken from a glioma patient whose treatment included an IDH1 peptide vaccine. Every receptor here comes from a woman aged 18 to 35 with glioma. Some clones in this sample may be carry-over from other donors' samples. Each CDR3 is given without its conserved first and last residue. The order of the fields is J gene, CDR3 length, V gene, CDR3 protein.

J: TRBJ2-7
length: 13
V: TRBV28
CDR3: ASSPRTPSPYEQY

J: TRBJ1-2
length: 11
V: TRBV4-3
CDR3: ASSQVAGNGYT

J: TRBJ1-2
length: 13
V: TRBV4-3
CDR3: ASSQDRGDPYGYT

J: TRBJ1-2
length: 12
V: TRBV10-3
CDR3: AISGGGGTIPAA

J: TRBJ1-2
length: 14
V: TRBV10-3
CDR3: AISESRQGANYGYT

J: TRBJ2-7
length: 12
V: TRBV5-6
CDR3: ASSSTGASYEQY

J: TRBJ1-5
length: 12
V: TRBV10-3
CDR3: AISVGQSNQPQH

J: TRBJ2-2
length: 11
V: TRBV6-6
CDR3: ASSYEGTGELF

J: TRBJ1-4
length: 13
V: TRBV6-6
CDR3: ASSYLTGANEKLF

J: TRBJ1-1
length: 13
V: TRBV2
CDR3: ASSPKTGLTTEAF

J: TRBJ1-5
length: 13
V: TRBV12-5
CDR3: ASASAGPGDQPQH

J: TRBJ2-5
length: 12
V: TRBV6-5
CDR3: ASSYSDGRETQY

J: TRBJ2-3
length: 12
V: TRBV7-9
CDR3: ASRLGGDTDTQY

J: TRBJ2-1
length: 13
V: TRBV5-1
CDR3: ASSLGLAANNEQF

J: TRBJ2-3
length: 11
V: TRBV4-3
CDR3: ASSQDLPDTQY

J: TRBJ1-5
length: 13
V: TRBV21-1
CDR3: ASSIPGQGNKPQH

J: TRBJ1-2
length: 14
V: TRBV5-1
CDR3: ASSLEFGTGAYGYT

J: TRBJ1-2
length: 9
V: TRBV29-1
CDR3: SVDWRYGYT

J: TRBJ2-1
length: 13
V: TRBV5-1
CDR3: ASSFTGTRGNEQF

J: TRBJ2-2
length: 12
V: TRBV4-1
CDR3: ASSQGWGSGELF

J: TRBJ2-1
length: 10
V: TRBV6-5
CDR3: ASSSLTNEQF

J: TRBJ2-7
length: 13
V: TRBV4-2
CDR3: ASSQAASGRYEQY

J: TRBJ1-2
length: 10
V: TRBV6-1
CDR3: ASSEGGYGYT

J: -
length: 11
V: TRBV5-4
CDR3: ASSPGVGDEQY

J: TRBJ2-7
length: 13
V: TRBV7-2
CDR3: ASSSGGQAYYEQY

J: TRBJ1-2
length: 12
V: TRBV19
CDR3: ASTTQSRNYGYT

J: TRBJ2-7
length: 12
V: TRBV10-2
CDR3: ASSERTGFYEQY

J: TRBJ2-2
length: 14
V: TRBV9
CDR3: ASSVEASVYTGELF

J: TRBJ2-7
length: 13
V: TRBV5-4
CDR3: ASSPPEALTGEQY

J: TRBJ1-2
length: 11
V: TRBV7-2
CDR3: ASSTGRGAGYT

J: TRBJ2-1
length: 12
V: TRBV5-1
CDR3: ASSSPGLANEQF

J: TRBJ1-4
length: 11
V: TRBV7-9
CDR3: ASSFGEGGKLF

J: TRBJ2-7
length: 14
V: TRBV9
CDR3: ASSVSGDLLAYEQY

J: TRBJ1-2
length: 11
V: TRBV4-2
CDR3: ASSQDRDYGYT

J: TRBJ2-3
length: 13
V: TRBV7-6
CDR3: ASSWGDSSQDTQY

J: TRBJ1-2
length: 13
V: TRBV7-2
CDR3: ASSRPGQLNYGYT

J: TRBJ1-1
length: 11
V: TRBV14
CDR3: ASSQPVGLEAF